The 3 T cell receptor beta chains below all came from one sample that was sequenced in a study of neurological immune-mediated disorders. Each CDR3 protein gets one entry after TCRdb re-called the 5' RACE reads with MiXCR. This sample has some 120,000 distinct CDR3 sequences, with roughly 3.2% found just once. The source material was PBMCs. These receptors were obtained from a woman under 40 with multiple sclerosis.

This clonotype occurred many times. CDR3 sequence: CASSFGQGFEAFF. In nucleotides, the CDR3 is TGCGCCAGCAGTTTCGGACAGGGGTTTGAAGCTTTCTTT. The chain uses TRBV5-1 and TRBJ1-1; 9 bases line up with TRBD1. Trimming removed 5 bases from V and 7 bases from J; junction bases left unmatched: 6. The CDR3 is 13 amino acids. Germline loops: CDR1 SGHRS, CDR2 YFSETQ.

This clonotype was counted at least ten times. The chain joins TRBV4-1 to TRBJ2-3; 11 positions agree with TRBD2. Trimming cost V 4 bases and J 4 bases; bases outside gene matches: 7. In germline, CDR1 is MGHRA, CDR2 YSYEKL. The CDR3 runs 16 residues. This CDR3 reads CASSLKVAGGADTQYF. The CDR3 coding sequence is TGCGCCAGCAGCCTGAAGGTAGCGGGAGGGGCAGATACGCAGTATTTT.

This clonotype was recorded at least ten times. The rearrangement uses TRBV10-2 and TRBJ2-1; D uncertain. Germline CDR1 is WSHSY and CDR2 is SAAADI. V dropped 5 bases and J dropped 9 bases, with 8 bases sitting between them. This CDR3 is built from 11 residues. CDR3 loop: CASSSLREQFF. Written as DNA, the CDR3 is TGCGCCAGCAGTTCCTTGCGTGAGCAGTTCTTC.